The subject of this entry is one TCR beta chain. Its antigen is still unknown. The sample is drawn from a study of cytotoxic CD8 clonotypes in ibrutinib-treated CLL. Study summary: Patients: over 9 relapsed/refractory, under 16 treatment-naive, under 18 IGHV unmutated. Approximately 25 partial and 2 complete responses; at median roughly 68 months, roughly 15 remitted, about twelve progressed. Study-wide points: Treatment saw public clonotypes, which were uncommon, either contract or stay stable.

Sequenced by immunoSEQ multiplex PCR; TCRdb stores in-frame clones only, minus some. This sample has about 68,000 clones, with 80% found just once. Germline V gene sequence: CDR1 MNHEY, CDR2 SMNVEV (reference sequence). V lost 0 bases and J lost 5, with 22 bases in between. The CDR3 runs 18 residues. The sample here was PBMCs, taken at disease progression, from a patient treated with ibrutinib. This sequence originates from a human donor with chronic lymphocytic leukemia. This chain links TRBV27 with TRBJ1-2; maybe TRBD1 (5 bases). CDR3 sequence reads: CASSLSLGVAGQRYGYTF. The DNA for the CDR3 is TGTGCCAGCAGTTTATCACTTGGCGTGGCAGGGCAGAGATATGGCTACACCTTC.